Reported below is one T cell receptor beta chain. The data derive from a study of blood T cell repertoires in COVID-19. Turning to the study itself: T cells, B-cell-depleted T cells, or PBMCs supplied cDNA or gDNA.

This CDR3 is 13 amino acids long. The germline CDR1 and CDR2 sequences are MNHEY and SVGAGI. V was shortened by 7 bases and J by 4 bases, with 10 bases between the two germline ends. Under the authors' procedure: Amplification of reference gene primers was used by the study to estimate nucleated cell counts. Assay used: immunoSEQ multiplex PCR; TCRdb lists only in-frame clones, some missing. D and trimming come from the DNA, and the V and J calls and clone size come from that table. Altogether 84,000 or so clones are present, over 70% being singletons, with the ten largest covering 9.5% to 15%. Sequenced input: peripheral blood. This TCR came from a woman between 35 and 50 years old with active or convalescent COVID-19. The rearrangement links TRBV6-5 to TRBJ2-2; no firm D call. For the CDR3, the DNA is TGTGCCAGCACCCAACAGTTCACCGGGGAGCTGTTTTTT. Amino acid sequence: CASTQQFTGELFF.